This is a list of T cell receptor beta chains from one sample in a study of cytomegalovirus exposure and HLA in healthy donors. Profiled with immunoSEQ multiplex PCR; TCRdb holds only in-frame clones, not every one. In the table there are 75,000 to 95,000 clones, 78% of which are singletons. The sequenced sample consisted of PBMCs. These receptor sequences come from a male donor in good health and CMV-seropositive. The CDR3 runs from the conserved cysteine through the conserved F or W. A D gene is named only where the DNA matches it firmly. For some rows the clone size is stated as once, few or many, or as a class when expanded; others skip it.

d_gene: NA
j_gene: TRBJ2-7
v_gene: TRBV7-3
abundance: NA
CDR3nt: TGTGCCAGCAGCCTAAGGGGAGGCATAGGACCCCACGAGCAGTACTTC
CDR3aa: CASSLRGGIGPHEQYF

d_gene: NA
j_gene: TRBJ2-7
v_gene: TRBV27
abundance: NA
CDR3nt: TGTGCCAGCAGCGTATACTCGGGGGGCGTCGACGAGCAGTACTTC
CDR3aa: CASSVYSGGVDEQYF

d_gene: NA
j_gene: TRBJ1-1
v_gene: TRBV18
abundance: few
CDR3nt: TGTGCCAGCTCCACTAGACAGGATCCCAGGAACACTGAAGCTTTCTTT
CDR3aa: CASSTRQDPRNTEAFF

d_gene: NA
j_gene: TRBJ2-7
v_gene: TRBV5-4
abundance: NA
CDR3nt: TGTGCCAGCAGCCCGGGGACCCACAGGGAAGGCGAGCAGTACTTC
CDR3aa: CASSPGTHREGEQYF

d_gene: NA
j_gene: TRBJ2-1
v_gene: TRBV7-7
abundance: NA
CDR3nt: TGTGCCAGCAGCTTGTACGGGGGGCTCTCCTACAATGAGCAGTTCTTC
CDR3aa: CASSLYGGLSYNEQFF

d_gene: TRBD1
j_gene: TRBJ1-3
v_gene: TRBV19
abundance: NA
CDR3nt: TGTGCCAGTAGACGACAGGGGGAACGAAACACCATATATTTT
CDR3aa: CASRRQGERNTIYF

d_gene: TRBD1
j_gene: TRBJ1-2
v_gene: TRBV28
abundance: NA
CDR3nt: TGTGCCAGCAGCCTCCAGGGGGCGCGAGGCTACACCTTC
CDR3aa: CASSLQGARGYTF

d_gene: NA
j_gene: TRBJ2-7
v_gene: TRBV5-1
abundance: NA
CDR3nt: TGCGCCAGCAGCTTGCCGGGCTACGAGCAGTACTTC
CDR3aa: CASSLPGYEQYF

d_gene: TRBD2
j_gene: TRBJ2-1
v_gene: TRBV5-1
abundance: few
CDR3nt: TGCGCCAGCAGCTGGGGACTAGCGGGAGGGAATGAGCAGTTCTTC
CDR3aa: CASSWGLAGGNEQFF

d_gene: NA
j_gene: TRBJ1-2
v_gene: TRBV5-4
abundance: NA
CDR3nt: TGTGCCAGCAGCTTGGTCGCAGGTCGTGGCTATACCTTC
CDR3aa: CASSLVAGRGYTF

d_gene: NA
j_gene: TRBJ1-2
v_gene: TRBV6-5
abundance: NA
CDR3nt: TGTGCCAGCAGTTACTCACAGGGTAACTATGGCTACACCTTC
CDR3aa: CASSYSQGNYGYTF

d_gene: TRBD1
j_gene: TRBJ2-1
v_gene: TRBV28
abundance: once
CDR3nt: TGTGCCAGCGGGGCGGACAGGACCTGGTTGGAGTTCTTC
CDR3aa: CASGADRTWLEFF

d_gene: TRBD1
j_gene: TRBJ1-5
v_gene: TRBV28
abundance: NA
CDR3nt: TGTGCCAGCGGCTTACAGGGGGACGGTCAGCCCCAGCATTTT
CDR3aa: CASGLQGDGQPQHF

d_gene: NA
j_gene: TRBJ2-1
v_gene: TRBV11-3
abundance: once
CDR3nt: TGTGCCAGCAGCCTGGAGGCCGGGGGAGATGAGCAGTTCTTC
CDR3aa: CASSLEAGGDEQFF

d_gene: TRBD2
j_gene: TRBJ2-1
v_gene: TRBV11-3
abundance: NA
CDR3nt: TGTGCCAGCAGCTTAGATGGTAGGGCTAGCGGGAGCGATGAGCAGTTCTTC
CDR3aa: CASSLDGRASGSDEQFF

d_gene: NA
j_gene: TRBJ2-3
v_gene: TRBV21-1
abundance: NA
CDR3nt: TGTGCCAGCAGCAAAGGCAGAGAGCGGGCGACAGATACGCAGTATTTT
CDR3aa: CASSKGRERATDTQYF

d_gene: TRBD2
j_gene: TRBJ2-1
v_gene: TRBV27
abundance: NA
CDR3nt: TGTGCCAGCAGTGCCGGGACTAGCGGGAGGTACAATGAGCAGTTCTTC
CDR3aa: CASSAGTSGRYNEQFF

d_gene: TRBD1
j_gene: TRBJ2-7
v_gene: TRBV7-6
abundance: few
CDR3nt: TGTGCCAGCAGCTCTCCAGGGGGCGAGCAGTACTTC
CDR3aa: CASSSPGGEQYF

d_gene: NA
j_gene: TRBJ2-1
v_gene: TRBV5-1
abundance: NA
CDR3nt: TGCGCCAGCAGCTTGTTACAGGGGGGGGAACTCTCCTACAATGAGCAGTTCTTC
CDR3aa: CASSLLQGGELSYNEQFF

d_gene: NA
j_gene: TRBJ2-7
v_gene: TRBV27
abundance: NA
CDR3nt: TGTGCCAGCAGTTTGGCAGGCACCTACGAGCAGTACTTC
CDR3aa: CASSLAGTYEQYF

d_gene: NA
j_gene: TRBJ1-6
v_gene: TRBV19
abundance: NA
CDR3nt: TGTGCCAGTAGTATGGGCAGGGGAAATTCACCCCTCCACTTT
CDR3aa: CASSMGRGNSPLHF

d_gene: NA
j_gene: TRBJ1-6
v_gene: TRBV9
abundance: NA
CDR3nt: TGTGCCAGCAGCGTATACGAGGGTAATTCACCCCTCCACTTT
CDR3aa: CASSVYEGNSPLHF

d_gene: NA
j_gene: TRBJ1-1
v_gene: TRBV12-5
abundance: NA
CDR3nt: TGTGCTAGTGGGCGGGGGGGCACTGAAGCTTTCTTT
CDR3aa: CASGRGGTEAFF

d_gene: TRBD1
j_gene: TRBJ1-4
v_gene: TRBV6-5
abundance: NA
CDR3nt: TGTGCCAGCAGTTCGGACAGGGGAAGTGAAAAACTGTTTTTT
CDR3aa: CASSSDRGSEKLFF

d_gene: NA
j_gene: TRBJ1-1
v_gene: TRBV19
abundance: NA
CDR3nt: TGTGCCAGTAGTACCGTGGGGGGGTGGACTGAAGCTTTCTTT
CDR3aa: CASSTVGGWTEAFF

d_gene: NA
j_gene: TRBJ2-5
v_gene: TRBV6-5
abundance: NA
CDR3nt: TGTGCCAGCAGTTACTCGATGAACGGTTTCCAAGAGACCCAGTACTTC
CDR3aa: CASSYSMNGFQETQYF

d_gene: NA
j_gene: TRBJ2-7
v_gene: TRBV13
abundance: medium-sized
CDR3nt: TGTGCCAGCAACGAAAGAGGTTTAGGGGTCTACGAGCAGTACTTC
CDR3aa: CASNERGLGVYEQYF

d_gene: TRBD2
j_gene: TRBJ2-3
v_gene: TRBV13
abundance: NA
CDR3nt: TGTGCCAGCAGCTCGAGGACTAGCGGGCGGGCCACAGATACGCAGTATTTT
CDR3aa: CASSSRTSGRATDTQYF

d_gene: NA
j_gene: TRBJ2-1
v_gene: TRBV7-2
abundance: NA
CDR3nt: TGTGCCAGCAGTCCACTAGCTCTCGCTGAGCAGTTCTTC
CDR3aa: CASSPLALAEQFF

d_gene: TRBD1
j_gene: TRBJ2-3
v_gene: TRBV30
abundance: once
CDR3nt: TGTGCCTGGAGTGTTACGACAGGGTGGACAGATACGCAGTATTTT
CDR3aa: CAWSVTTGWTDTQYF

d_gene: TRBD1
j_gene: TRBJ1-5
v_gene: TRBV6-6
abundance: NA
CDR3nt: TGTGCCAGCAGTCAACAGGGGAATCAGCCCCAGCATTTT
CDR3aa: CASSQQGNQPQHF

d_gene: NA
j_gene: TRBJ2-1
v_gene: TRBV11-2
abundance: NA
CDR3nt: TGTGCCAGCGGAATCACAGGGCCCCTCGATGAGCAGTTCTTC
CDR3aa: CASGITGPLDEQFF

d_gene: TRBD2
j_gene: TRBJ2-1
v_gene: TRBV14
abundance: NA
CDR3nt: TGTGCCAGCAGCCAAGACCTCAGCGGGAGGGGCTCCTACAATGAGCAGTTCTTC
CDR3aa: CASSQDLSGRGSYNEQFF

d_gene: TRBD2
j_gene: TRBJ2-2
v_gene: TRBV7-2
abundance: once
CDR3nt: TGTGCCAGCAGCTTACTCATAGCGGGGTCGGTCGGGGAGCTGTTTTTT
CDR3aa: CASSLLIAGSVGELFF

d_gene: NA
j_gene: TRBJ1-6
v_gene: TRBV27
abundance: NA
CDR3nt: TGTGCCAGCAGCACCACAGGGTTCCTTTATAGTTCACCCCTCCACTTT
CDR3aa: CASSTTGFLYSSPLHF

d_gene: NA
j_gene: TRBJ2-5
v_gene: TRBV5-1
abundance: NA
CDR3nt: TGCGCCAGCAGCTTAAGACTCGGTTTAAAGAAAGAGACCCAGTACTTC
CDR3aa: CASSLRLGLKKETQYF

d_gene: NA
j_gene: TRBJ2-7
v_gene: TRBV6-4
abundance: NA
CDR3nt: TGTGCCAGCACATTCCCAGGGGTCGACGAGCAGTACTTC
CDR3aa: CASTFPGVDEQYF

d_gene: TRBD1
j_gene: TRBJ1-2
v_gene: TRBV6-5
abundance: NA
CDR3nt: TGTGCCAGCAGTCCGCGGAGGGGGCTTTATGGCTACACCTTC
CDR3aa: CASSPRRGLYGYTF

d_gene: NA
j_gene: TRBJ1-1
v_gene: TRBV19
abundance: NA
CDR3nt: TGTGCCAGTAGTCCGTCGGGGGGTGGCATGAACACTGAAGCTTTCTTT
CDR3aa: CASSPSGGGMNTEAFF

d_gene: NA
j_gene: TRBJ2-7
v_gene: TRBV18
abundance: NA
CDR3nt: TGTGCCAGCACCCACGGAGGGCTGGGCGAGCAGTACTTC
CDR3aa: CASTHGGLGEQYF

d_gene: TRBD1
j_gene: TRBJ1-4
v_gene: TRBV2
abundance: few
CDR3nt: TGTGCCAGCAGGGTTCTCCGGACAGGGGACGGTAATGAAAAACTGTTTTTT
CDR3aa: CASRVLRTGDGNEKLFF